The 21 T cell receptor beta chains given below trace back to one sample, sequenced in a study of breast tumors, draining lymph nodes, adjacent tissues (dated by TCRdb to the mid-2010s). Lymph node samples were obtained from the axillary draining lymph nodes of breast cancer patients. Library preparation used multiplex PCR. Sequencing was performed on an Illumina HiSeq 2000. The raw public reads went through TCRdb reprocessing: fastp at Q25, MiXCR clone calling, in-frame beta chains kept. For every CDR3 protein sequence, its rows merge into one entry that carries the most common genes and DNA. This sample gives about 300,000 distinct CDR3 sequences in total; 30% of them show up just once. 1.1% of the sample lies in the top ten. The sequenced sample consisted of axillary lymph node tissue. All receptors derive from a female donor with breast cancer. Some clones in this sample may be carry-over from other donors' samples.

The chain uses TRBV27 and TRBJ2-7, with TRBD2 matching over 12 bases. The CDR3 is 16 residues long. Germline-derived CDR1 and CDR2 are MNHEY and SMNVEV (reference sequence). J gave up 5 bases and V 2 bases, and 7 bases lay outside the gene matches. The CDR3 loop is CASSLRLAGGPHEQYF. The DNA of the CDR3 is TGTGCCAGCAGTTTAAGGCTAGCGGGAGGGCCACACGAGCAGTACTTC.

Ten or more counts support this clonotype. The V and J genes are TRBV12-5 and TRBJ2-2; 8 positions match TRBD1. Trimming took 0 bases from V and 4 from J; bases not matched to a gene: 10. Looked up from germline, CDR1 is LGHNT and CDR2 is FRNRAP. The CDR3 runs to 18 residues. The CDR3 DNA follows: TGTGCTAGTGGTTTGGTACAAGTCGAGACAGGGGTCACCGGGGAGCTGTTTTTT. Translated, it gives CASGLVQVETGVTGELFF.

The rearrangement uses TRBV2 and TRBJ2-2; TRBD1 aligns across 8 bases. The V gene's germline CDR1 is SNHLY and CDR2 FYNNEI. The CDR3 sequence is 16 residues long. V lost 7 bases to trimming and J lost 3 bases; unmatched junction nucleotides: 10. DNA for the CDR3: TGTGCCAGCATCGACAGGGGATCCGAGCACACCGGGGAGCTGTTTTTT. It is translated as CASIDRGSEHTGELFF.

The chain employs TRBV3-1 and TRBJ2-5, with D possibly being TRBD1 or TRBD2 (6 bases each). The germline gives CDR1 LGHDT, CDR2 YNNKEL (reference sequence). Trimming cost V 3 bases and J 9 bases, with 23 bases left between them. CDR3 length: 16 residues. The CDR3 region is CASSHGGSGAPAAQYF. DNA of the CDR3: TGTGCCAGCAGCCATGGCGGGTCGGGGGCTCCTGCCGCCCAGTACTTC.

J is TRBJ2-1 and V is TRBV6-6, with 7 bases fitting TRBD2. V gave up 6 bases and J gave up 5 bases; unmatched junction bases: 19. The CDR3 has 18 amino acids. The germline V gene encodes CDR1 MNHNY and CDR2 SVGAGI (reference sequence). The CDR3 DNA is TGTGCCAGCAGAGCCCCGTCTATAGTGGGAGGGCCCAACAATGAGCAGTTCTTC. Its translation: CASRAPSIVGGPNNEQFF.

Points on this clonotype: The germline gene is not matched at one end of the junction; a read error may be the cause. The V and J genes are TRBV9 and TRBJ1-1, with D perhaps TRBD1 (6 bases). Germline values: CDR1 SGDLS, CDR2 YYNGEE. This CDR3 has 14 amino acids. CDR3 nucleotide sequence: TGTGCCAGCAGCGCAGGGACATACAACACTGAAGCTTCCTTT. Its translation: CASSAGTYNTEASF.

On this clonotype itself: Possible read error: a much larger clone is one base away. This chain uses TRBV11-3 with TRBJ2-1; TRBD2 matches 8 bases. The V gene's germline CDR1 is SGHNT and CDR2 YENEEA. J lost 6 bases, V lost 4 bases, and 11 bases had no gene match. There are 16 residues in the CDR3. This CDR3 is CASSSFSGTASNEQFF. The CDR3, as DNA: TGTGCCAGCAGCTCGTTTAGCGGGACGGCCAGCAATGAGCAGTTCTTC.

Note on this clonotype: One junction end disagrees with the germline gene, perhaps due to a read error. The chain employs TRBV27 and TRBJ2-5, with 8 bases that match TRBD2. Germline V CDR1 and CDR2: MNHEY, SMNVEV (reference sequence). The CDR3 spans 15 residues. The CDR3, as DNA: TGTGCCAGCAGTCCCCATCGGGAGGGGGAAGAGACCCGGTACTTC. As protein: CASSPHREGEETRYF.

Ten or more counts support this clonotype. The V and J genes are TRBV12-3 or TRBV12-4 and TRBJ1-2; D may be TRBD1 (6 bases). The CDR3 runs to 13 residues. V was clipped by 6 bases and J by 4 bases, with 12 bases between them. The chain's CDR3 is CASSQGQIYGYTF. The CDR3 nucleotides read TGTGCCAGCAGCCAAGGACAGATCTATGGCTACACCTTC.

Notes on this clonotype: Since a much larger clone is just one base distant, this may be a read error. This chain connects TRBV19 to TRBJ2-3, with D unclear. The end of the DNA fits TRBJ1-5 better, so the J call may be wrong. Germline V lookup: CDR1 LNHDA, CDR2 SQIVND (reference sequence). The CDR3 extends over 13 amino acids. The CDR3 spells CASRASGRDTQHF. CDR3 DNA: TGTGCCAGTAGAGCTAGCGGGAGAGATACGCAGCATTTT.

This clonotype was detected ten times or more. The V and J genes are TRBV12-3 or TRBV12-4 and TRBJ1-5, with D unclear. The V gene lost 6 bases and the J gene lost 1 base, with 4 bases spanning the gap. The length of the CDR3 is 12 residues. The chain's CDR3 is CASRRSNQPQHF. The DNA for the CDR3 is TGTGCCAGCAGGCGAAGCAATCAGCCCCAGCATTTT.

This clonotype was counted only a few times. V usage is TRBV6-5 and J usage is TRBJ2-7, with TRBD1 matching over 8 bases. The CDR3 is made up of 21 amino acids. Germline loops: CDR1 MNHEY, CDR2 SVGAGI. J gave up 3 bases and V 5 bases, and 27 bases lay outside the gene matches. CDR3: CASSPTLPDRVLSAAVYEQYF. The CDR3 DNA reads as TGTGCCAGCAGTCCAACACTACCGGACAGGGTGCTATCGGCCGCGGTCTACGAGCAGTACTTC.

This sequence joins TRBV2 and TRBJ1-5; D unresolved. CDR1 SNHLY and CDR2 FYNNEI come from the germline V gene. With 2 bases removed from V and 11 bases from J, the gap between germline ends came to 19 bases. This CDR3 region has 15 residues. For the CDR3, the DNA is TGTGCCAGCAGTGAAAGGTTAACATACCAAGAGACCCAGCATTTT. Protein product: CASSERLTYQETQHF.

Many counts were recorded for this clonotype. The V call is TRBV7-2, the J call TRBJ2-7, with D possibly matching TRBD2 (7 bases). Between the trimmed V and J ends, which lost 2 bases and 4 bases, there was a span of 18 bases. Germline CDR1 and CDR2: SGHTA and FQGNSA. CDR3 length: 16 amino acids. CDR3: CASSLRGGSQRYEQYF. In DNA form, the CDR3 reads TGTGCCAGCAGCTTAAGGGGGGGGTCACAAAGGTACGAGCAGTACTTC.

Turning to this clonotype: This clone may be a read error of a much larger clone one base away. The DNA for the CDR3 is TGCAGTGCTAGAGGGACAGGGAACTCCTCCGAGCAGTACTTC. Protein: CSARGTGNSSEQYF. The chain carries TRBV20-1 and TRBJ2-7; TRBD1 aligns across 8 bases. Looked up from germline, CDR1 is DFQATT and CDR2 is SNEGSKA (reference sequence). The CDR3 runs to 14 residues.

The table lists this clonotype with a few counts. A much bigger clone sits one base away, suggesting this may be a read error. The rearrangement joins TRBV5-4 to TRBJ2-6, with D unresolved. The CDR3 runs 14 residues. V was cut by 1 base and J by 6 bases, with 8 bases left in between. The germline gives CDR1 SGHNT, CDR2 YYREEE (reference sequence). DNA for the CDR3: TGTGCCAGCAGCTTGTCCCCTGCGGCCAACGTCCTGACTTTC. Its protein product is CASSLSPAANVLTF.

The genes are TRBV18 and TRBJ2-1; D uncertain. V lost 2 bases and J lost 9, with 11 bases in between. Looked up from germline, CDR1 is KGHSH and CDR2 is LQKENI. CDR3 length: 13 amino acids. The CDR3 spells CASSPEGFGEQFF. In DNA form, the CDR3 reads TGTGCCAGCTCACCAGAAGGGTTCGGTGAGCAGTTCTTC.

This clonotype appeared many times. The gene calls are TRBV7-9 and TRBJ2-7; 14 nucleotides line up with TRBD2. The CDR3 contains 16 residues. CDR1 is SEHNR and CDR2 is FQNEAQ in the germline V gene (reference sequence). The V gene end was trimmed by 1 base and the J gene end by 3 bases; junction bases not matched to a gene: 2. The CDR3 here is CASSLGLAGGSYEQYF. Written as DNA, the CDR3 is TGTGCCAGCAGCTTAGGACTAGCGGGAGGGAGCTACGAGCAGTACTTC. The full variable domain, with the rest looked up from reference TRBV7-9 and TRBJ2-7, is DTGVSQNPRHKITKRGQNVTFRCDPISEHNRLYWYRQTLGQGPEFLTYFQNEAQLEKSRLLSDRFSAERPKGSFSTLEIQRTEQGDSAMYLCASSLGLAGGSYEQYFGPGTRLTVT.

This clonotype has a count of ten or more. This chain connects TRBV5-8 to TRBJ2-5, with D perhaps TRBD1 (5 bases). The germline V gene has CDR1 SGHTS and CDR2 YDEGEE. Trimming left V 4 bases short and J 2 bases short, with 12 bases between. The CDR3 length is 14 residues. The CDR3 DNA reads as TGTGCCAGCAGCGGGCAGGGTAGGCAAGAGACCCAGTACTTC. It encodes CASSGQGRQETQYF.

This clonotype was counted once. This may be a read error: a much more frequent sequence differs by one nucleotide. The conserved phenylalanine or tryptophan normally closing the CDR3 is absent here, so this likely arose from a read error. V is TRBV6-2 or TRBV6-3 and J is TRBJ1-5, with 7 bases identical to TRBD1. The germline CDR1 and CDR2 sequences are MNHEY and SVGEGT. V gave up 8 bases and J gave up 5 bases; unmatched junction bases: 15. The CDR3 runs to 16 residues. The CDR3 reads CASRQMLWTGHQPQHS. The CDR3 DNA reads TGTGCCAGCCGCCAGATGCTCTGGACAGGCCATCAGCCCCAGCATTCT.

This clonotype was detected ten times or more. The J gene is TRBJ1-2, the V gene TRBV2; 9 nucleotides agree with TRBD1. CDR1 is SNHLY and CDR2 is FYNNEI in the germline V gene. This CDR3 has 14 amino acids. V lost 11 bases and J lost 6; bases outside the gene matches: 13. This CDR3 reads CAGPGGTGSNGYTF. CDR3 bases: TGTGCCGGGCCTGGGGGGACAGGGTCTAATGGCTACACCTTC.